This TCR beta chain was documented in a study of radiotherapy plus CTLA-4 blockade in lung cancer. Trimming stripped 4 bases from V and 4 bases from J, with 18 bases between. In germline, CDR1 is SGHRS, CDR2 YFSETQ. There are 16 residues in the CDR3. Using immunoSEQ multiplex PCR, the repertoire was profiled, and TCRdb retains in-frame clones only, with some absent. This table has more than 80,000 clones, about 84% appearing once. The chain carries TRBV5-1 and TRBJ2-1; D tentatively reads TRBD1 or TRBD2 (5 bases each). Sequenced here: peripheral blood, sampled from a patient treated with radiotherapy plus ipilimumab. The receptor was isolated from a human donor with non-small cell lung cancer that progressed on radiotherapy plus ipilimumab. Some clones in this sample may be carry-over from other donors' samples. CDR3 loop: CASSPQVAEGYNEQFF. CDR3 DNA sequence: TGCGCCAGCAGCCCACAGGTTGCCGAGGGGTACAATGAGCAGTTCTTC.